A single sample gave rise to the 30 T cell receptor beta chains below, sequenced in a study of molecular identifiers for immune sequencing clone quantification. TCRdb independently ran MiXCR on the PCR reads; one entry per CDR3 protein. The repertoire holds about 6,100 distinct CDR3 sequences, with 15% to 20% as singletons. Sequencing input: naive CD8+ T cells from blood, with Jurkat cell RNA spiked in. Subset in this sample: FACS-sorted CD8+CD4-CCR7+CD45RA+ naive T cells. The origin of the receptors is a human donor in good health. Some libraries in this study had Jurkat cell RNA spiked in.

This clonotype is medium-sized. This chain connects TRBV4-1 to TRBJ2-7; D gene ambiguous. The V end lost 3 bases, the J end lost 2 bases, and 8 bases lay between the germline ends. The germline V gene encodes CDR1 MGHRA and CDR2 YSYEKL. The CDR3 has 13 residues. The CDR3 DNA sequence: TGCGCCAGCAGCCAGCTGCCTGCCTACGAGCAGTACTTC. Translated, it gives CASSQLPAYEQYF.

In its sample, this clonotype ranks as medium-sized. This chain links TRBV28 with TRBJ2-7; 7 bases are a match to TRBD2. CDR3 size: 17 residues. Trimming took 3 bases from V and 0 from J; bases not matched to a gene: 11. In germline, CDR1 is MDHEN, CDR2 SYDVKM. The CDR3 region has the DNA TGTGCCAGCAGTTTCGTCCGCGGGAGCCTAAGCTCCTACGAGCAGTACTTC. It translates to CASSFVRGSLSSYEQYF. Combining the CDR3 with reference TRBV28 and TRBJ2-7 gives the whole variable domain DVKVTQSSRYLVKRTGEKVFLECVQDMDHENMFWYRQDPGLGLRLIYFSYDVKMKEKGDIPEGYSVSREKKERFSLILESASTNQTSMYLCASSFVRGSLSSYEQYFGPGTRLTVT.

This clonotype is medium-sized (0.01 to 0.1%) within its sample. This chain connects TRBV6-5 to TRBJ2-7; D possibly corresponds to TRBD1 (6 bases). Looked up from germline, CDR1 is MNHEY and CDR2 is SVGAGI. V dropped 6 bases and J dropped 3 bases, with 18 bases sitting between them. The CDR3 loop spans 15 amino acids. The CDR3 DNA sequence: TGTGCCAGCAGCACAAGGACAGAACCTGGCTACGAGCAGTACTTC. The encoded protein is CASSTRTEPGYEQYF.

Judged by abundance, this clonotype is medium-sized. For the CDR3, the DNA is TGTGCCAGCAGCCCCCGTCCTGGGGGCACTGAAGCTTTCTTT. Translation: CASSPRPGGTEAFF. The gene calls are TRBV9 and TRBJ1-1, with D possibly TRBD1 on 5 matching bases. CDR3 length equals 14 residues. V was clipped by 4 bases and J by 4 bases, with 14 bases between them. Germline CDR1 SGDLS, CDR2 YYNGEE.

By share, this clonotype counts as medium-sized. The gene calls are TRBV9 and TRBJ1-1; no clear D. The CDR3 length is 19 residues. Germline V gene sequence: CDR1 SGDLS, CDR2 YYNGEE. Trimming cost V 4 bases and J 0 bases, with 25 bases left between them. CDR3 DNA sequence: TGTGCCAGCAGCTCCCGGAGCGGGCTTGATCCACGAATGAACACTGAAGCTTTCTTT. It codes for CASSSRSGLDPRMNTEAFF.

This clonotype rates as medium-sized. CDR3 sequence: CASSTYGYEQYF. The CDR3 DNA follows: TGTGCCAGCAGCACTTATGGATACGAGCAGTACTTC. V gene TRBV7-2 combines with J gene TRBJ2-7; D call uncertain. V gave up 5 bases and J gave up 4 bases, with 9 bases separating them. Germline V CDR1 and CDR2: SGHTA, FQGNSA. CDR3 length: 12 amino acids. The variable domain in full, with the rest retrieved from reference TRBV7-2 and TRBJ2-7, is GAGVSQSPSNKVTEKGKDVELRCDPISGHTALYWYRQSLGQGLEFLIYFQGNSAPDKSGLPSDRFSAERTGGSVSTLTIQRTQQEDSAVYLCASSTYGYEQYFGPGTRLTVT.

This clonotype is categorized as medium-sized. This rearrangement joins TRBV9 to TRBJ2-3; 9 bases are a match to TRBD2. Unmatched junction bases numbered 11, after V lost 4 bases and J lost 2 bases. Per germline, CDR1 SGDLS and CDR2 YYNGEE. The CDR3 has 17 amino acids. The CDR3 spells CASSPSSTSGTTDTQYF. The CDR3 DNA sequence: TGTGCCAGCAGCCCATCCTCGACTAGCGGAACCACAGATACGCAGTATTTT.

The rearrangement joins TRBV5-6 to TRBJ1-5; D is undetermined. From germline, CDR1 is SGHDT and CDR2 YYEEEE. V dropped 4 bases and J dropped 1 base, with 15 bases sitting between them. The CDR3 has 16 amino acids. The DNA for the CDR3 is TGTGCCAGCAGCGATTCTACTCAGGCGAGCAATCAGCCCCAGCATTTT. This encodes CASSDSTQASNQPQHF.

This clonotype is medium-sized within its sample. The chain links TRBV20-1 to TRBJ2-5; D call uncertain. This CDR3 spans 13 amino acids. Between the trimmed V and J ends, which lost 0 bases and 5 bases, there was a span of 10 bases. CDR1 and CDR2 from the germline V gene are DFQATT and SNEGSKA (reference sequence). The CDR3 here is CSARDLAPETQYF. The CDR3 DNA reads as TGCAGTGCTAGAGATTTAGCCCCTGAGACCCAGTACTTC.

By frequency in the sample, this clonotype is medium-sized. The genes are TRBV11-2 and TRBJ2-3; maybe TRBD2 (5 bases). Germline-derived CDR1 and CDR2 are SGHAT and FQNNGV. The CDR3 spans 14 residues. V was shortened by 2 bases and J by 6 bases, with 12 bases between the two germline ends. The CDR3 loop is CASSLLRELDTQYF. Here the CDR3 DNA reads TGTGCCAGCAGCTTATTAAGGGAGCTTGATACGCAGTATTTT.

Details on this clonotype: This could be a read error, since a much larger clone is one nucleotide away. Written as DNA, the CDR3 is TGTGCCAGCAGCTTAGGTGGCAGCTACGGGCAGTACTTC. It is translated as CASSLGGSYGQYF. The V and J genes are TRBV11-3 and TRBJ2-7; D ambiguous. CDR1 and CDR2 from the germline V gene are SGHNT and YENEEA. The CDR3 is 13 residues long.

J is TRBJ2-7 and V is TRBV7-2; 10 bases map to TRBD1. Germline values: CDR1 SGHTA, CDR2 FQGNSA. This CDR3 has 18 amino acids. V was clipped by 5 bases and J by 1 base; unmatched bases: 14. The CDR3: CASSPRQGASTTSYEQYF. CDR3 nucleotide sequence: TGTGCCAGCAGCCCAAGACAGGGGGCAAGTACTACGTCCTACGAGCAGTACTTC.

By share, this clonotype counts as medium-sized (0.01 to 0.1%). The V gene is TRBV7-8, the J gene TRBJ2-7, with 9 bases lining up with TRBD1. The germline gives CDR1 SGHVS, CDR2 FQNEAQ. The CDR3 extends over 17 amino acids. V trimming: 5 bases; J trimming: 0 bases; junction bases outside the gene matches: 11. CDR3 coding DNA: TGTGCCAGCAGCCCAGGATCCGGGACAGGGTACTCCTACGAGCAGTACTTC. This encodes CASSPGSGTGYSYEQYF.

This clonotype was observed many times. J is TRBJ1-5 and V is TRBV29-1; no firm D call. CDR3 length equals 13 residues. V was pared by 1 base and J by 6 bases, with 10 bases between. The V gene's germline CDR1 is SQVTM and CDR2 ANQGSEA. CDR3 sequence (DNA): TGCAGCGTTGAAGCAGAGGGCGGTCAGCCCCAGCATTTT. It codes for CSVEAEGGQPQHF.

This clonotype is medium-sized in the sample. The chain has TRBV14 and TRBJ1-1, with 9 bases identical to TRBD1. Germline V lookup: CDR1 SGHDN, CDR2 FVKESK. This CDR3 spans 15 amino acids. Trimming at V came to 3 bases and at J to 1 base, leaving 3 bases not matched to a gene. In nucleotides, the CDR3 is TGTGCCAGCAGCCAGAGACAGGGGGGGAACACTGAAGCTTTCTTT. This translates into CASSQRQGGNTEAFF.

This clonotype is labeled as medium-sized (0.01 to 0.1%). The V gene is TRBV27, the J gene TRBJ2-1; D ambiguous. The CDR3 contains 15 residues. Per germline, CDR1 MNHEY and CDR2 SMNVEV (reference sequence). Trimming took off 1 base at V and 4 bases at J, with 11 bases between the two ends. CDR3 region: CASSLFPGDYNEQFF. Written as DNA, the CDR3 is TGTGCCAGCAGTTTATTCCCTGGGGATTACAATGAGCAGTTCTTC.

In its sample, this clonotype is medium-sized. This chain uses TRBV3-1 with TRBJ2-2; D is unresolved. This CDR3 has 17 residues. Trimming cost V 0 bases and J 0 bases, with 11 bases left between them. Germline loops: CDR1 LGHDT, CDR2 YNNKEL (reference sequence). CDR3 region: CASSQDSLNANTGELFF. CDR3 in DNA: TGTGCCAGCAGCCAAGACTCACTAAACGCGAACACCGGGGAGCTGTTTTTT.

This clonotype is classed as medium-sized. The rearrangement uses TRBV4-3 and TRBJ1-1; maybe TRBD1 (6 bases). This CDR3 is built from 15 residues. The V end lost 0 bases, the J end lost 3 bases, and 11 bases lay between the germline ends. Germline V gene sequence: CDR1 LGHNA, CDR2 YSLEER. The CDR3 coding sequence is TGCGCCAGCAGCCAAGATGAGGGGGAGTACACTGAAGCTTTCTTT. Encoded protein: CASSQDEGEYTEAFF.

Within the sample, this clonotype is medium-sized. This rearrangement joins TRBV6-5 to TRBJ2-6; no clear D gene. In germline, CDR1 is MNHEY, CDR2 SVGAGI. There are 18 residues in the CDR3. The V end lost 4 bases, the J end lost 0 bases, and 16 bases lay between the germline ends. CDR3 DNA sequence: TGTGCCAGCAGTTTTTGGGTACACAGAAGCTCTGGGGCCAACGTCCTGACTTTC. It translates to CASSFWVHRSSGANVLTF.

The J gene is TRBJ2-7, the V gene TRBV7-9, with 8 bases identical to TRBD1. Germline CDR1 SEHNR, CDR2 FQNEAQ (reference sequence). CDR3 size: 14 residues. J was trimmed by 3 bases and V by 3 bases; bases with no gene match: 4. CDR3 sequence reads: CASSLIGTGYEQYV. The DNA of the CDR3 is TGTGCCAGCAGCTTGATTGGGACAGGCTACGAGCAGTACGTC.

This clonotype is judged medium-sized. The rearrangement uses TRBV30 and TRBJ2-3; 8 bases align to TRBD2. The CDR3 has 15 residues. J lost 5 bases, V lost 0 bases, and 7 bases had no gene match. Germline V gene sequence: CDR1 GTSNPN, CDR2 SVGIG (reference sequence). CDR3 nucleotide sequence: TGTGCCTGGAGTGTATGGGCCGCGGGAGGAGATACGCAGTATTTT. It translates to CAWSVWAAGGDTQYF. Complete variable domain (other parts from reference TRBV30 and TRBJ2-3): SQTIHQWPATLVQPVGSPLSLECTVEGTSNPNLYWYRQAAGRGLQLLFYSVGIGQISSEVPQNLSASRPQDRQFILSSKKLLLSDSGFYLCAWSVWAAGGDTQYFGPGTRLTVL.

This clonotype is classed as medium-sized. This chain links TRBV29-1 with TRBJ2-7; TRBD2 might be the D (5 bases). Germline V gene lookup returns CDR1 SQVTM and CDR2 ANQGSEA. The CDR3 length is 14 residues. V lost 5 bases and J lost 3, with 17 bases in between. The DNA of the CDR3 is TGCAGCGTTCGCCCCTTGGATGGGAGCTACGAGCAGTACTTC. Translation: CSVRPLDGSYEQYF.

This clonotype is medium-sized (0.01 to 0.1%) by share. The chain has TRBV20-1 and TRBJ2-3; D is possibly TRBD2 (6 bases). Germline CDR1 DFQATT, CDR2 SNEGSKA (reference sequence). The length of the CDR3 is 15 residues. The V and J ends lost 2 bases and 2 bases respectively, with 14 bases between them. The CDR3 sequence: CSARPLGGVTDTQYF. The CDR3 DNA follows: TGCAGTGCTAGACCCTTGGGCGGGGTCACAGATACGCAGTATTTT.

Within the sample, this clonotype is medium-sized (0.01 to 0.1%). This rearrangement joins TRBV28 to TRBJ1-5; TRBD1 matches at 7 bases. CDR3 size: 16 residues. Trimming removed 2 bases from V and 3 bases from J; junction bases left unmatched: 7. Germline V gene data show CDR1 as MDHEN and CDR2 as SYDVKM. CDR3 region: CASSLMGGQPNQPQHF. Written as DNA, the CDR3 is TGTGCCAGCAGTTTAATGGGGGGACAGCCCAATCAGCCCCAGCATTTT. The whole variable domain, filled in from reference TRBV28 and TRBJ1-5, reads DVKVTQSSRYLVKRTGEKVFLECVQDMDHENMFWYRQDPGLGLRLIYFSYDVKMKEKGDIPEGYSVSREKKERFSLILESASTNQTSMYLCASSLMGGQPNQPQHFGDGTRLSIL.

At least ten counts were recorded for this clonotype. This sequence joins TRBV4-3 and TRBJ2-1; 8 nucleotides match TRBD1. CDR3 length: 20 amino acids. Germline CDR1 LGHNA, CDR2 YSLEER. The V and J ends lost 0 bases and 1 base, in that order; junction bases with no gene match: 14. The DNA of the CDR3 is TGCGCCAGCAGCCAAGATGCGGACAGGGACCTGACCTCATCCTACAATGAGCAGTTCTTC. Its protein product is CASSQDADRDLTSSYNEQFF.

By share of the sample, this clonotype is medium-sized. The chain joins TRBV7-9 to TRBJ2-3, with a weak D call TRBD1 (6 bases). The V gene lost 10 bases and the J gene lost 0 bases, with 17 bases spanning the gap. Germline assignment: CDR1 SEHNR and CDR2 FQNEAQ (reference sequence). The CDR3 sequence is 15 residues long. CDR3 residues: CANNPGTISTDTQYF. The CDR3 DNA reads TGTGCCAATAACCCCGGGACAATAAGCACAGATACGCAGTATTTT.

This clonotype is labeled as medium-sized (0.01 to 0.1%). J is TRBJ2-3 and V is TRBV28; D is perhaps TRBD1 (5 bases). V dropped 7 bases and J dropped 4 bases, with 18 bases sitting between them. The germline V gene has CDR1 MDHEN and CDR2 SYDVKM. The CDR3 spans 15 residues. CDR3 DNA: TGTGCCAGCACCCCCTATGTAGCAGGGCCAGATACGCAGTATTTT. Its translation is CASTPYVAGPDTQYF.

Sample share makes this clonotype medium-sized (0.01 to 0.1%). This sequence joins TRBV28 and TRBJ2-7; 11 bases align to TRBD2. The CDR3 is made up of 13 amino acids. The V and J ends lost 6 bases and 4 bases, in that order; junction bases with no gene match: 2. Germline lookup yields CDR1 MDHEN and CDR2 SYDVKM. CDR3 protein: CASRLAGAYEQYF. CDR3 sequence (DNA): TGTGCCAGCAGACTAGCGGGAGCTTACGAGCAGTACTTC.

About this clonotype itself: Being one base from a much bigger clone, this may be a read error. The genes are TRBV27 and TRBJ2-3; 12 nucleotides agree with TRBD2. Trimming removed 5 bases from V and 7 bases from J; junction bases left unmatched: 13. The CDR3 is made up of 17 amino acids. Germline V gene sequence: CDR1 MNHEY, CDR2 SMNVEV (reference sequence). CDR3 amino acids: CASSPSSGLAGLNTQYF. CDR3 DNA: TGTGCCAGCAGTCCATCGTCCGGACTAGCGGGATTAAATACGCAGTATTTT.

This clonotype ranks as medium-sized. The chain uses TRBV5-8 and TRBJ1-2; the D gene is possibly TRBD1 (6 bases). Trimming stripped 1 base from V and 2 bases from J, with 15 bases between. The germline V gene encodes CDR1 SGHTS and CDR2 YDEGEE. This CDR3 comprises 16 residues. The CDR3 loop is CASSLSLAGANYGYTF. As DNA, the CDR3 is TGTGCCAGCAGCTTGAGTCTGGCAGGGGCCAACTATGGCTACACCTTC.